Presented here are 21 T cell receptor beta chains from one specimen sequenced in a study of blood T cells in healthy people across ages. Through a sample-barcoded 5' primer and a J-beta primer mix, a second PCR was run for about 6 to 11 cycles. TCRdb reprocessed the 5' RACE reads via MiXCR and lists one record per CDR3 protein. The sample lists 1.2 million to 1.5 million distinct CDR3 sequences; 35% to 45% were seen once. What was sequenced was blood. The receptors shown here come from a woman younger than 35 in good health.

This clonotype appeared a few times. This chain uses TRBV20-1 with TRBJ1-2; the D gene is possibly TRBD1 (6 bases). Trimming stripped 2 bases from V and 4 bases from J, with 14 bases between. Per germline, CDR1 DFQATT and CDR2 SNEGSKA (reference sequence). The CDR3 is 14 residues long. Here the CDR3 DNA reads TGCAGTGCTAGAAAGACAGGTTCCACCTATGGCTACACCTTC. Translation: CSARKTGSTYGYTF.

This clonotype was detected only a few times. The chain uses TRBV20-1 and TRBJ2-7; D might be TRBD2 (6 bases). V was pared by 6 bases and J by 3 bases, with 24 bases between. The CDR3 length is 16 residues. Per the germline V gene, CDR1 is DFQATT and CDR2 is SNEGSKA (reference sequence). The CDR3 DNA reads TGCAGTGCCAAACCTACTGCGGGACTTCGACACTACGAGCAGTACTTC. Protein product: CSAKPTAGLRHYEQYF.

The rearrangement joins TRBV11-1 to TRBJ2-1; 9 nucleotides line up with TRBD2. The CDR3 length is 20 residues. Per the germline V gene, CDR1 is SGHAT and CDR2 is FQDESV (reference sequence). The trim removed 8 bases at V and 5 bases at J, leaving 25 bases unmatched. Written as DNA, the CDR3 is TGTGCCAGCGGCCTTACATGGCTAGCGGGAAATGACCCTTCCCACAATGAGCAGTTCTTC. This encodes CASGLTWLAGNDPSHNEQFF. Full variable domain (outside the CDR3, taken from reference TRBV11-1 and TRBJ2-1): EAEVAQSPRYKITEKSQAVAFWCDPISGHATLYWYRQILGQGPELLVQFQDESVVDDSQLPKDRFSAERLKGVDSTLKIQPAELGDSAMYLCASGLTWLAGNDPSHNEQFFGPGTRLTVL.

This clonotype was detected only a few times. The CDR3 DNA reads as TGTGCCAGCAGCCGCCAAACGGTCTACGAGCAGTACTTC. Its translation: CASSRQTVYEQYF. The chain recombines TRBV7-8 with TRBJ2-7; D gene unclear. Germline V CDR1 and CDR2: SGHVS, FQNEAQ. Trimming removed 5 bases from V and 3 bases from J, with 11 bases in between. CDR3 length: 13 residues. The whole variable domain, remainder taken from reference TRBV7-8 and TRBJ2-7, is GAGVSQSPRYKVAKRGQDVALRCDPISGHVSLFWYQQALGQGPEFLTYFQNEAQLDKSGLPSDRFFAERPEGSVSTLKIQRTQQEDSAVYLCASSRQTVYEQYFGPGTRLTVT.

This clonotype appeared a few times. The V and J genes are TRBV27 and TRBJ1-1; D gene unclear. V was pared by 6 bases and J by 4 bases, with 15 bases between. Germline CDR1 reads MNHEY; CDR2 reads SMNVEV (reference sequence). This CDR3 has 14 amino acids. The CDR3 loop reads CASSLDGVGTEAFF. In DNA, the CDR3 is TGTGCCAGCAGCTTAGATGGGGTGGGCACTGAAGCTTTCTTT.

The sample holds a few counts of this clonotype. This chain connects TRBV6-5 to TRBJ2-1, with 10 bases fitting TRBD2. The CDR3 has 15 amino acids. J gave up 2 bases and V 5 bases, and 3 bases lay outside the gene matches. Germline-derived CDR1 and CDR2 are MNHEY and SVGAGI. CDR3 sequence reads: CASSPSGSTYNEQFF. CDR3 DNA sequence: TGTGCCAGCAGTCCTAGCGGGAGCACCTACAATGAGCAGTTCTTC.

Of note for this clonotype: One end of the junction is discordant with germline, which a read error may explain. V gene TRBV5-1 combines with J gene TRBJ1-2; TRBD1 matches 9 bases. The CDR3 has 14 amino acids. Germline values: CDR1 SGHRS, CDR2 YFSETQ. The CDR3 DNA follows: TGCGCCGGCAGCGGGGAGGACAGGGGAAATGGCTACACCTTC. This sequence encodes CAGSGEDRGNGYTF.

This clonotype was observed a handful of times. The CDR3 region has the DNA TGTGCCAGCAGCTTAGCGCCCCTAGAAAACTATGGCTACACCTTC. It codes for CASSLAPLENYGYTF. V is TRBV7-8 and J is TRBJ1-2; no clear D. V was pared by 0 bases and J by 2 bases, with 10 bases between. This CDR3 contains 15 residues. Germline CDR1 and CDR2: SGHVS and FQNEAQ.

As concerns this clonotype: This sequence may be a read error, since a much larger clone differs from it by one base. The chain has TRBV5-5 and TRBJ2-7, with 12 positions matching TRBD1. The CDR3 sequence is 16 residues long. CDR1 and CDR2 (germline): SGHKS, YYEKEE (reference sequence). The V gene end was trimmed by 4 bases and the J gene end by 7 bases; junction bases not matched to a gene: 12. CDR3 sequence reads: CASSPQTGTGGYEQYF. DNA of the CDR3: TGTGCCAGCAGCCCTCAAACCGGGACAGGGGGCTATGAGCAGTACTTC.

There are a few counts of this clonotype. V gene TRBV6-1 combines with J gene TRBJ1-2, with D maybe TRBD1 (5 bases). Germline CDR1 reads MNHNS; CDR2 reads SASEGT. CDR3 length: 14 residues. Trimming removed 0 bases at V and 4 bases at J, with 9 bases between. The CDR3 is CASSEAQGLYGYTF. In DNA, the CDR3 is TGTGCCAGCAGTGAAGCCCAGGGTCTCTATGGCTACACCTTC.

This clonotype has only one observation. The germline gene is not matched at one end of the junction; a read error may be the cause. This rearrangement joins TRBV11-2 to TRBJ2-1, with D possibly being TRBD1 (6 bases). The CDR3 length is 15 residues. Germline loops: CDR1 SGHAT, CDR2 FQNNGV. In nucleotides, the CDR3 is TGTGCCGGCAGCCACAGGGCATTGGGTGTAAATGAGCAGTTCTTC. This codes for CAGSHRALGVNEQFF.

V is TRBV5-6 and J is TRBJ2-5; 10 nucleotides agree with TRBD2. Trimming removed 4 bases from V and 11 bases from J; junction bases left unmatched: 17. Germline-derived CDR1 and CDR2 are SGHDT and YYEEEE. The length of the CDR3 is 16 residues. The CDR3 DNA reads as TGTGCCAGCAGCCCTTTCAGCGGGGGGGCCTACAATGAGCAGTACTTC. It specifies CASSPFSGGAYNEQYF.

The gene calls are TRBV3-1 and TRBJ1-5, with a weak D call TRBD1 (5 bases). This CDR3 spans 14 amino acids. V was trimmed by 0 bases and J by 7 bases, leaving 10 bases between them. In germline, CDR1 is LGHDT, CDR2 YNNKEL (reference sequence). The CDR3 bases are TGTGCCAGCAGCCAAGATTCCGGGGCCCAGCCCCAGCATTTT. It encodes CASSQDSGAQPQHF.

V and J are TRBV5-1 and TRBJ1-2; 8 bases are a match to TRBD1. The CDR3 has 15 amino acids. Losses at the gene ends were 1 base for V and 8 bases for J; bases not matched to a gene: 10. Germline V gives CDR1 SGHRS, CDR2 YFSETQ. The DNA for the CDR3 is TGCGCCAGCAGCTTGACCAGACAGGGGATTGACGGCTACACCTTC. Translation: CASSLTRQGIDGYTF.

With regard to this clonotype: The junction shows a germline mismatch at one end, possibly a read error. V gene TRBV11-2 combines with J gene TRBJ2-1; D gene unclear. Germline V lookup: CDR1 SGHAT, CDR2 FQNNGV. The CDR3 is 14 amino acids. The CDR3 region has the DNA TGTGCCAACAGCTTAGAGCAGATCTTCAATGAGCAGTTCTTC. This codes for CANSLEQIFNEQFF.

The rearrangement links TRBV7-9 to TRBJ2-7, with D possibly TRBD2 on 5 matching bases. With 3 bases removed from V and 7 bases from J, the gap between germline ends came to 22 bases. This CDR3 is built from 16 residues. Germline V gene lookup returns CDR1 SEHNR and CDR2 FQNEAQ (reference sequence). The CDR3 sequence is CASSLVGSGGGNEQYF. CDR3 DNA sequence: TGTGCCAGCAGCTTGGTTGGCTCCGGAGGAGGTAATGAGCAGTACTTC.

This clonotype was seen a handful of times. The chain combines TRBV7-9 with TRBJ2-7; a weak D match, TRBD1 (6 bases). CDR3 length: 14 residues. V was cut by 4 bases and J by 3 bases, with 13 bases left in between. Germline V gives CDR1 SEHNR, CDR2 FQNEAQ (reference sequence). The CDR3 spells CASSSTGKVYEQYF. The CDR3 DNA sequence: TGTGCCAGCAGCTCCACAGGGAAAGTCTACGAGCAGTACTTC.

This clonotype was recorded a few times. The gene calls are TRBV6-1 and TRBJ2-1; 13 bases match TRBD2. CDR1 is MNHNS, CDR2 SASEGT, per germline. V was clipped by 1 base and J by 9 bases; unmatched bases: 3. The CDR3 consists of 15 residues. CDR3 sequence: CASSEELAGGREQFF. In nucleotides, the CDR3 is TGTGCCAGCAGTGAAGAACTAGCGGGGGGGCGTGAGCAGTTCTTC.

This clonotype was seen at least ten times. The chain couples TRBV28 to TRBJ2-3; D unresolved. V dropped 1 base and J dropped 3 bases, with 5 bases sitting between them. Germline V gene sequence: CDR1 MDHEN, CDR2 SYDVKM. This CDR3 spans 13 amino acids. The CDR3 DNA follows: TGTGCCAGCAGTTTATACGGAACAGATACGCAGTATTTT. Translated: CASSLYGTDTQYF.

In its sample, this clonotype was seen a few times. A junction boundary mismatches the germline segment, possibly from a read error. V usage is TRBV10-2 and J usage is TRBJ1-1, with D uncertain. Germline V CDR1 and CDR2: WSHSY, SAAADI. The CDR3 runs to 10 residues. The CDR3 DNA follows: TGTGCCAGCAGCGACGGTGAAGCTTTCTTT. This sequence encodes CASSDGEAFF.

The chain links TRBV7-9 to TRBJ2-1; a weak D match, TRBD2 (6 bases). V lost 5 bases to trimming and J lost 8 bases, with 19 bases between them. Germline CDR1 and CDR2: SEHNR and FQNEAQ (reference sequence). The length of the CDR3 is 15 residues. This CDR3 is CASSGRDLSDDEQFF. DNA of the CDR3: TGTGCCAGCAGCGGCCGGGACTTAAGCGACGATGAGCAGTTCTTC.